The rows below give T cell receptor beta chains drawn from one sample of a study of T cells in Graves' hyperthyroidism and ophthalmopathy. Via MiXCR, TCRdb re-called the multiplex PCR reads, giving one row per CDR3 protein. The sample yields 450,000 to 650,000 distinct CDR3 sequences, roughly 20% seen once. Specimen: blood. Every receptor here comes from a man younger than 35 with Graves' hyperthyroidism. Each CDR3 is given with its conserved first and last residue. A D gene is named only where the DNA matches it firmly. Size is omitted from some rows. Given values are once, few, many or a class for expanded clones.

size: -; J: TRBJ1-1; D: -; V: TRBV6-2/TRBV6-3; DNA: TGTGCCAGCAGTTCGGCAGGGCCCCTGAACACTGAAGCTTTCTTT; CDR3: CASSSAGPLNTEAFF
size: many; J: TRBJ2-2; D: -; V: TRBV6-5; DNA: TGTGCCAGCAGTTACCTCCTCCCCGGGGAGCTGTTTTTT; CDR3: CASSYLLPGELFF
size: many; J: TRBJ1-3; D: TRBD1; V: TRBV5-1; DNA: TGCGCCAGCAGCCCGGAGGGACAGGGGGGAAACACCATATATTTT; CDR3: CASSPEGQGGNTIYF
size: many; J: TRBJ2-6; D: -; V: TRBV10-2; DNA: TGCGCCAGTCAATACTCAGGGGCCAACGTCCTGACTTTC; CDR3: CASQYSGANVLTF
size: few; J: TRBJ2-7; D: TRBD2; V: TRBV6-1; DNA: TGTGCCAGCACTCCGGGAGGGCCGGTATACGAGCAGTACTTC; CDR3: CASTPGGPVYEQYF
size: many; J: TRBJ2-7; D: -; V: TRBV12-3/TRBV12-4; DNA: TGTGCCAGCAGTTTAGCGAGGGACGGAGCAGAGCAGTACTTC; CDR3: CASSLARDGAEQYF
size: -; J: TRBJ1-2; D: TRBD1; V: TRBV12-5; DNA: TGTGCTAGTGGGTACCCAGGGGGCGGCTATGACTACACCTTC; CDR3: CASGYPGGGYDYTF
size: few; J: TRBJ2-5; D: TRBD1; V: TRBV9; DNA: TGTGCCAGCAGCACGGACAGGGGGTGGGAGACCCAGTACTTC; CDR3: CASSTDRGWETQYF
size: few; J: TRBJ1-6; D: -; V: TRBV5-4; DNA: TGTGCCAGCAGCTTGGGACGGGGAGACTCACCCCTCCACTTT; CDR3: CASSLGRGDSPLHF
size: -; J: TRBJ1-5; D: -; V: TRBV19; DNA: TGTGCCACCACCGGGTCGCCCCGAGGGAGTCAGCCCCAGCATTTT; CDR3: CATTGSPRGSQPQHF
size: few; J: TRBJ1-6; D: -; V: TRBV20-1; DNA: TGCAGTGCTAGAGTTTACAGGGATGGGAATTCACCCCTCCACTTT; CDR3: CSARVYRDGNSPLHF
size: -; J: TRBJ1-1; D: -; V: TRBV11-2; DNA: TGTGCCAGCAGCCCTCCCCCAGGATACATGAACACTGAAGCTTTCTTT; CDR3: CASSPPPGYMNTEAFF
size: few; J: TRBJ2-6; D: -; V: TRBV11-1; DNA: TGTGCCAGCAGCTTCCCAACAGGGCGGGCTGGGGCCAACGTCCTGACTTTC; CDR3: CASSFPTGRAGANVLTF
size: few; J: TRBJ1-2; D: -; V: TRBV11-2; DNA: TGTGCCAGCAGCTCCTTCGGGCCCTACCCCTATGGCTACACCTTC; CDR3: CASSSFGPYPYGYTF
size: many; J: TRBJ2-7; D: -; V: TRBV9; DNA: TGTGCCAGCAGCGTAGAAGTGGGGGAGCAGTACTTC; CDR3: CASSVEVGEQYF
size: many; J: TRBJ2-7; D: -; V: TRBV18; DNA: TGTGCCAGCTCACCACGGCGGGTCCACGAGCAGTACTTC; CDR3: CASSPRRVHEQYF